This passage covers 2 T cell receptor beta chains from one sample sequenced in a study of regulatory T cells in long-lasting Graves disease. The authors built TCR beta libraries using iRepertoire HTBI primers and Arm-PCR of CDR3 regions. TCRdb used MiXCR to reprocess the multiplex PCR reads, holding one entry per CDR3 protein. The top ten hold about 24% of the sample, which has approximately 400,000 distinct CDR3 sequences, less than 20% seen once. Regarding time point: newly diagnosed GD, antithyroid drugs for less than 3 months. Extracted PBMC RNA gave rise to the TCR library. The input for sequencing was peripheral blood mononuclear cells (PBMCs), taken at new diagnosis, from a patient treated with antithyroid drugs. The receptors shown here come from a female donor with Graves disease.

The rearrangement uses TRBV7-9 and TRBJ1-4; possible D gene TRBD1, 6 bases. The germline gives CDR1 SEHNR, CDR2 FQNEAQ (reference sequence). The CDR3 is 14 residues long. Trimming took off 5 bases at V and 7 bases at J, with 14 bases between the two ends. CDR3 DNA sequence: TGTGCCAGCAGCCCTAAGGACAGACCTGAAAAACTGTTTTTT. The encoded protein is CASSPKDRPEKLFF. Full variable domain (missing parts from reference TRBV7-9 and TRBJ1-4): DTGVSQNPRHKITKRGQNVTFRCDPISEHNRLYWYRQTLGQGPEFLTYFQNEAQLEKSRLLSDRFSAERPKGSFSTLEIQRTEQGDSAMYLCASSPKDRPEKLFFGSGTQLSVL.

This clonotype came up many times. The V and J genes are TRBV7-3 and TRBJ2-1; 7 bases match TRBD1. This CDR3 region has 16 residues. Germline CDR1 reads SGHTA; CDR2 reads FQGTGA. Losses at the gene ends were 5 bases for V and 8 bases for J; bases not matched to a gene: 15. The CDR3 DNA follows: TGTGCCAGCAGCCCTAACAAGGGGGCCCAGACGGATGAGCAGTTCTTC. The encoded protein is CASSPNKGAQTDEQFF.